This T cell receptor (beta chain) was retrieved from a study of shared clonotypes between healthy human individuals. Profiled with immunoSEQ multiplex PCR; TCRdb holds only in-frame clones, not every one. The sample holds 850,000 to 1,100,000 clones; 70% to 85% are singletons and the top ten take 0.7% to 0.95%. This CDR3 is built from 15 residues. The germline V gene encodes CDR1 SGHAT and CDR2 FQNNGV. V was pared by 5 bases and J by 0 bases, with 2 bases of the junction left unmatched. The chain combines TRBV11-2 with TRBJ2-3; 10 nucleotides line up with TRBD2. The sequenced material came from memory CD4+ T cells from PBMCs. The subset is: CD45RA-negative fraction. The sequence was collected from a man aged 18 to 29 in good health. Some clones in this sample may be carry-over from other donors' samples. For the CDR3, the DNA is TGTGCCAGCAGCCTTAGCGGGAGGAGCACAGATACGCAGTATTTT. Its translation: CASSLSGRSTDTQYF.